These 10 T cell receptor beta chains originate from one sample sequenced in a study of HIV-infected patients and healthy controls. Using its own MiXCR run on the 5' RACE reads, TCRdb lists one record per CDR3 protein. In the table there are tens of thousands of distinct CDR3 sequences, about 15% of which are singletons. The sequenced sample was CD4+ T cells from blood. The receptor source for this set is a human donor in good health.

The J gene is TRBJ1-2, the V gene TRBV6-2 or TRBV6-3; D is uncertain. In germline, CDR1 is MNHEY, CDR2 SVGEGT. V lost 5 bases to trimming and J lost 4 bases, with 8 bases between them. The CDR3 has 12 residues. The CDR3 coding sequence is TGTGCCAGCAGTCCTGACATCTATGGCTACACCTTC. The encoded protein is CASSPDIYGYTF.

This clonotype was counted between two and nine times. The CDR3 nucleotides read TGTGCCAGCAGCCAAGGCCTTAGCGGGGGGCTAAACAATGAGCAGTTCTTC. Protein sequence: CASSQGLSGGLNNEQFF. The chain is built from TRBV3-1 and TRBJ2-1, with 10 bases matching TRBD2. The trim removed 1 base at V and 5 bases at J, leaving 8 bases unmatched. CDR3 size: 17 residues. The germline V gene encodes CDR1 LGHDT and CDR2 YNNKEL (reference sequence).

This clonotype showed up many times. V is TRBV20-1 and J is TRBJ2-6; 7 bases line up with TRBD1. With V trimmed by 4 bases and J by 0 bases, 3 bases remained unmatched. Germline V gene sequence: CDR1 DFQATT, CDR2 SNEGSKA (reference sequence). The CDR3 runs to 15 residues. CDR3 loop: CSATPGGSGANVLTF. The CDR3 DNA follows: TGCAGTGCTACCCCAGGGGGCTCTGGGGCCAACGTCCTGACTTTC.

The V gene is TRBV13, the J gene TRBJ2-3; maybe TRBD1 (5 bases). Germline lookup yields CDR1 PRHDT and CDR2 FYEKMQ (reference sequence). V dropped 3 bases and J dropped 2 bases, with 9 bases sitting between them. The CDR3 contains 14 residues. DNA for the CDR3: TGTGCCAGCAGCTTCCCAGGGCTCACAGATACGCAGTATTTT. Translation gives CASSFPGLTDTQYF. The full variable domain, in which reference TRBV13 and TRBJ2-3 provide the parts outside the CDR3, is AAGVIQSPRHLIKEKRETATLKCYPIPRHDTVYWYQQGPGQDPQFLISFYEKMQSDKGSIPDRFSAQQFSDYHSELNMSSLELGDSALYFCASSFPGLTDTQYFGPGTRLTVL.

This sequence joins TRBV12-3 or TRBV12-4 and TRBJ2-5; D is undetermined. V was trimmed by 7 bases and J by 5 bases, leaving 14 bases between them. This CDR3 spans 13 amino acids. The CDR3: CASTPTRRETQYF. The CDR3 nucleotides are TGTGCCAGCACCCCGACCCGAAGGGAGACCCAGTACTTC.

The chain combines TRBV7-2 with TRBJ1-1; no firm D call. The V gene lost 6 bases and the J gene lost 5 bases, with 16 bases spanning the gap. Germline lookup yields CDR1 SGHTA and CDR2 FQGNSA. The CDR3 extends over 14 amino acids. DNA of the CDR3: TGTGCCAGCAGGCCAACCCGGGAGCGGACTGAAGCTTTCTTT. It is translated as CASRPTRERTEAFF.

This clonotype was seen many times. The chain combines TRBV6-2 or TRBV6-3 with TRBJ2-7; 10 bases fit TRBD2. The CDR3 consists of 13 residues. Trimming cost V 8 bases and J 7 bases; bases outside gene matches: 8. The germline CDR1 and CDR2 sequences are MNHEY and SVGEGT. CDR3 sequence reads: CASWSSGSSEQYF. DNA for the CDR3: TGTGCCAGCTGGTCTAGCGGGAGTTCTGAGCAGTACTTC.

This clonotype was recorded at least ten times. The rearrangement links TRBV20-1 to TRBJ2-1; 12 bases line up with TRBD2. The CDR3 extends over 18 amino acids. Germline V gene sequence: CDR1 DFQATT, CDR2 SNEGSKA (reference sequence). V gave up 3 bases and J gave up 7 bases; unmatched junction bases: 16. The CDR3 nucleotides read TGCAGTGCTAGCGGCGGCCTAGCGGGGGGGCCTTTACGAAATGAGCAGTTCTTC. This gives the protein CSASGGLAGGPLRNEQFF.

This chain joins TRBV19 and TRBJ2-1; 7 bases are shared with TRBD2. V shed 3 bases, J shed 10 bases, and the junction held 12 bases outside the gene matches. The CDR3 consists of 15 residues. Germline V gives CDR1 LNHDA, CDR2 SQIVND (reference sequence). The CDR3 reads CASSMGGVPLVEQFF. The DNA of the CDR3 is TGTGCCAGTAGTATGGGAGGGGTCCCACTAGTAGAGCAGTTCTTC.

A few counts support this clonotype. DNA for the CDR3: TGCAGCGTTGGGCCGGGACAAGGCACAGATACGCAGTATTTT. Protein sequence: CSVGPGQGTDTQYF. This chain joins TRBV29-1 and TRBJ2-3, with D perhaps TRBD1 (6 bases). Germline V gene lookup returns CDR1 SQVTM and CDR2 ANQGSEA. This CDR3 spans 14 amino acids. V was cut by 4 bases and J by 1 base, with 12 bases left in between.